Listed below are T cell receptor beta chains from one sample, sequenced in a study of Graves' ophthalmopathy and Graves' hyperthyroidism. TCRdb ran MiXCR on the multiplex PCR reads and lists one entry per CDR3 protein. The sample lists a few hundred thousand distinct CDR3 sequences, less than 40% occurring once. The specimen sequenced was peripheral blood or thyroid tissue (not recorded which). Every receptor here comes from an adult man with Graves' hyperthyroidism. The CDR3 runs from the conserved cysteine through the conserved F or W. Each record gives: J gene, V gene, D gene, clone size, CDR3 protein, CDR3 DNA. D genes are given only for firm matches. Where a row states a size, it is once, few, many or the class of an expanded clone; other rows omit it.

J gene: TRBJ1-2; V gene: TRBV7-9; D gene: NA; clone size: NA; CDR3 protein: CASSLGQLDGYTF; CDR3 DNA: TGTGCCAGCAGCTTAGGACAGTTGGATGGCTACACCTTC
J gene: TRBJ2-5; V gene: TRBV20-1; D gene: NA; clone size: many; CDR3 protein: CSASRTVQETQYF; CDR3 DNA: TGCAGTGCTAGCCGGACAGTCCAAGAGACCCAGTACTTC
J gene: TRBJ2-3; V gene: TRBV29-1; D gene: NA; clone size: NA; CDR3 protein: CSADIPGIPSADTQYF; CDR3 DNA: TGCAGCGCCGACATACCGGGGATTCCTAGCGCAGATACGCAGTATTTT
J gene: TRBJ1-4; V gene: TRBV7-9; D gene: TRBD1; clone size: NA; CDR3 protein: CASSLGATGGNEKLFF; CDR3 DNA: TGTGCCAGCAGCTTAGGGGCGACAGGGGGTAATGAAAAACTGTTTTTT
J gene: TRBJ2-1; V gene: TRBV2; D gene: NA; clone size: NA; CDR3 protein: CASSGNPYNEQFF; CDR3 DNA: TGTGCCAGCAGCGGGAACCCATACAATGAGCAGTTCTTC
J gene: TRBJ2-7; V gene: TRBV20-1; D gene: TRBD2; clone size: NA; CDR3 protein: CSARASGLANEQYF; CDR3 DNA: TGCAGTGCTAGAGCCTCGGGACTAGCGAACGAGCAGTACTTC
J gene: TRBJ2-6; V gene: TRBV14; D gene: TRBD1; clone size: NA; CDR3 protein: CASSQDGQGSSGADVLTF; CDR3 DNA: TGTGCCAGCAGCCAAGACGGACAGGGGAGCTCTGGGGCCGACGTCCTGACTTTC
J gene: TRBJ1-5; V gene: TRBV10-3; D gene: TRBD1; clone size: NA; CDR3 protein: CAISEQGFNQPQHF; CDR3 DNA: TGTGCCATCAGTGAACAGGGGTTCAATCAGCCCCAGCATTTT
J gene: TRBJ1-5; V gene: TRBV27; D gene: NA; clone size: many; CDR3 protein: CASSLSKGGNQPQHF; CDR3 DNA: TGTGCCAGCAGTTTATCGAAAGGGGGCAATCAGCCCCAGCATTTT
J gene: TRBJ2-3; V gene: TRBV20-1; D gene: TRBD1; clone size: NA; CDR3 protein: CSARVRGRGTDTQYF; CDR3 DNA: TGCAGTGCTAGAGTAAGGGGGCGCGGCACAGATACGCAGTATTTT
J gene: TRBJ2-5; V gene: TRBV29-1; D gene: NA; clone size: many; CDR3 protein: CSVMGTQGRGETQYF; CDR3 DNA: TGCAGCGTTATGGGAACCCAGGGCCGAGGGGAGACCCAGTACTTC
J gene: TRBJ1-4; V gene: TRBV20-1; D gene: NA; clone size: many; CDR3 protein: CSARGTPTNEKLFF; CDR3 DNA: TGCAGTGCTAGAGGGACTCCAACTAATGAAAAACTGTTTTTT
J gene: TRBJ2-7; V gene: TRBV12-3/TRBV12-4; D gene: TRBD1; clone size: many; CDR3 protein: CASSPRQGGYEQYF; CDR3 DNA: TGTGCCAGCAGTCCCCGACAGGGTGGCTACGAGCAGTACTTC
J gene: TRBJ2-5; V gene: TRBV6-5; D gene: TRBD2; clone size: many; CDR3 protein: CATGGGQRETQYF; CDR3 DNA: TGTGCCACCGGCGGGGGGCAGAGAGAGACCCAGTACTTC
J gene: TRBJ2-1; V gene: TRBV19; D gene: TRBD2; clone size: NA; CDR3 protein: CASSIELAGYNEQFF; CDR3 DNA: TGTGCCAGTAGTATAGAACTAGCGGGCTACAATGAGCAGTTCTTC
J gene: TRBJ2-7; V gene: TRBV6-1; D gene: NA; clone size: few; CDR3 protein: CASSDGILEVHEQYF; CDR3 DNA: TGTGCCAGCAGTGATGGGATTTTAGAGGTCCACGAGCAGTACTTC
J gene: TRBJ1-1; V gene: TRBV10-3; D gene: TRBD1; clone size: many; CDR3 protein: CAISERDREAFF; CDR3 DNA: TGTGCCATCAGTGAGAGGGACAGGGAGGCTTTCTTT
J gene: TRBJ2-7; V gene: TRBV27; D gene: NA; clone size: few; CDR3 protein: CASSSHRETYEQYF; CDR3 DNA: TGTGCCAGCAGTTCCCACAGGGAAACCTACGAGCAGTACTTC
J gene: TRBJ2-7; V gene: TRBV7-2; D gene: NA; clone size: NA; CDR3 protein: CASSLAGYYNEQYF; CDR3 DNA: TGTGCCAGCAGCTTAGCGGGATACTACAATGAGCAGTACTTC
J gene: TRBJ2-5; V gene: TRBV15; D gene: TRBD1; clone size: NA; CDR3 protein: CATSKDREETQYF; CDR3 DNA: TGTGCCACCAGCAAAGACAGGGAAGAGACCCAGTACTTC
J gene: TRBJ2-7; V gene: TRBV18; D gene: NA; clone size: few; CDR3 protein: CASSPRGARSYEQYF; CDR3 DNA: TGTGCCAGCTCACCACGGGGAGCCAGATCCTACGAGCAGTACTTC
J gene: TRBJ1-2; V gene: TRBV5-8; D gene: TRBD1; clone size: many; CDR3 protein: CASSFTGGGYGYTF; CDR3 DNA: TGTGCCAGCAGCTTCACAGGGGGAGGCTATGGCTACACCTTC
J gene: TRBJ1-5; V gene: TRBV12-1; D gene: NA; clone size: many; CDR3 protein: CASTTRRGQSQPQHF; CDR3 DNA: TGTGCCAGCACGACCCGCAGGGGGCAGAGTCAGCCCCAGCATTTT
J gene: TRBJ1-4; V gene: TRBV5-1; D gene: NA; clone size: NA; CDR3 protein: CASSLVGESANEKLFF; CDR3 DNA: TGTGCCAGCAGCTTGGTTGGTGAATCAGCTAATGAAAAACTGTTTTTT
J gene: TRBJ2-3; V gene: TRBV25-1; D gene: NA; clone size: NA; CDR3 protein: CASSARDLDSGPTDTQYF; CDR3 DNA: TGTGCCAGCAGTGCTAGAGACTTGGACTCGGGCCCGACAGATACGCAGTATTTT
J gene: TRBJ2-2; V gene: TRBV12-5; D gene: TRBD1; clone size: NA; CDR3 protein: CASGPPGQGVSGELFF; CDR3 DNA: TGTGCTAGTGGGCCCCCGGGACAGGGGGTTTCCGGGGAGCTGTTTTTT
J gene: TRBJ1-1; V gene: TRBV12-3/TRBV12-4; D gene: NA; clone size: many; CDR3 protein: CASSPGAPEAFF; CDR3 DNA: TGTGCCAGCAGTCCGGGAGCCCCTGAAGCTTTCTTT
J gene: TRBJ1-2; V gene: TRBV10-3; D gene: NA; clone size: NA; CDR3 protein: CAIRVCGYTF; CDR3 DNA: TGTGCCATCAGGGTGTGTGGCTACACCTTC
J gene: TRBJ2-7; V gene: TRBV6-5; D gene: TRBD1; clone size: NA; CDR3 protein: CASKQGAFRYEQYF; CDR3 DNA: TGTGCCAGCAAGCAGGGGGCATTTAGGTACGAGCAGTACTTC
J gene: TRBJ1-1; V gene: TRBV10-3; D gene: TRBD1; clone size: many; CDR3 protein: CAISQDRGRVSTEAFF; CDR3 DNA: TGTGCCATCAGTCAGGACAGGGGGCGAGTTAGCACTGAAGCTTTCTTT
J gene: TRBJ1-1; V gene: TRBV11-3; D gene: NA; clone size: NA; CDR3 protein: CASVHMNTEAFF; CDR3 DNA: TGTGCCAGCGTCCACATGAACACTGAAGCTTTCTTT
J gene: TRBJ1-2; V gene: TRBV5-1; D gene: TRBD1; clone size: NA; CDR3 protein: CASAETGGVDYGYTF; CDR3 DNA: TGCGCCAGCGCCGAAACAGGGGGCGTGGACTATGGCTACACCTTC
J gene: TRBJ1-1; V gene: TRBV6-5; D gene: NA; clone size: many; CDR3 protein: CASSQLGTEAFF; CDR3 DNA: TGTGCCAGCAGTCAGTTGGGGACTGAAGCTTTCTTT
J gene: TRBJ2-5; V gene: TRBV7-2; D gene: TRBD2; clone size: NA; CDR3 protein: CASSWTSGGYQETQYF; CDR3 DNA: TGTGCCAGCAGCTGGACTAGCGGGGGATACCAAGAGACCCAGTACTTC
J gene: TRBJ2-7; V gene: TRBV29-1; D gene: TRBD1; clone size: NA; CDR3 protein: CSPGQARSYEQYF; CDR3 DNA: TGCAGTCCCGGACAGGCGAGGTCCTACGAGCAGTACTTC
J gene: TRBJ2-1; V gene: TRBV7-9; D gene: TRBD1; clone size: NA; CDR3 protein: CASSINRDSHPGNEQFF; CDR3 DNA: TGTGCCAGTAGTATAAATCGGGACAGCCACCCGGGGAATGAGCAGTTCTTC
J gene: TRBJ2-1; V gene: TRBV6-5; D gene: TRBD2; clone size: NA; CDR3 protein: CASSYRASGRDEQFF; CDR3 DNA: TGTGCCAGCAGTTATAGGGCTAGCGGGAGGGATGAGCAGTTCTTC
J gene: TRBJ2-2; V gene: TRBV20-1; D gene: NA; clone size: few; CDR3 protein: CSARGGATGELFF; CDR3 DNA: TGCAGTGCTAGAGGGGGGGCGACCGGGGAGCTGTTTTTT
J gene: TRBJ2-7; V gene: TRBV9; D gene: TRBD2; clone size: many; CDR3 protein: CASSPRLAGPYEQYF; CDR3 DNA: TGTGCCAGCAGCCCACGACTAGCGGGGCCCTACGAGCAGTACTTC
J gene: TRBJ2-7; V gene: TRBV7-9; D gene: NA; clone size: NA; CDR3 protein: CATRRGTAYEQYF; CDR3 DNA: TGTGCCACCCGGAGGGGAACGGCCTACGAGCAGTACTTC
J gene: TRBJ2-5; V gene: TRBV2; D gene: NA; clone size: NA; CDR3 protein: CASSESGYQGTQYF; CDR3 DNA: TGTGCCAGCAGTGAATCGGGGTATCAAGGGACCCAGTACTTC
J gene: TRBJ1-1; V gene: TRBV29-1; D gene: NA; clone size: many; CDR3 protein: CSVDSRRGTEAFF; CDR3 DNA: TGCAGCGTTGACTCCAGGCGCGGCACTGAAGCTTTCTTT
J gene: TRBJ2-3; V gene: TRBV20-1; D gene: NA; clone size: NA; CDR3 protein: CSVDTRGSTQYF; CDR3 DNA: TGCAGTGTCGATACCCGGGGGAGTACGCAGTATTTT
J gene: TRBJ1-1; V gene: TRBV7-2; D gene: NA; clone size: NA; CDR3 protein: CASSFRTADEAFF; CDR3 DNA: TGTGCCAGCAGCTTTCGGACAGCAGATGAAGCTTTCTTT
J gene: TRBJ2-2; V gene: TRBV7-2; D gene: NA; clone size: many; CDR3 protein: CASGMTGELFF; CDR3 DNA: TGTGCCTCTGGGATGACCGGGGAGCTGTTTTTT
J gene: TRBJ2-2; V gene: TRBV9; D gene: NA; clone size: NA; CDR3 protein: CASSGAGWHTGELLF; CDR3 DNA: TGTGCCAGCAGCGGAGCAGGGTGGCACACCGGGGAGCTGCTTTTT
J gene: TRBJ2-7; V gene: TRBV5-1; D gene: TRBD2; clone size: many; CDR3 protein: CASSLLAGGQREQYF; CDR3 DNA: TGCGCCAGCAGCCTACTAGCGGGGGGTCAACGCGAGCAGTACTTC
J gene: TRBJ2-3; V gene: TRBV24-1; D gene: NA; clone size: NA; CDR3 protein: CATSDAGTARGVDTQYF; CDR3 DNA: TGTGCCACCAGTGATGCTGGGACTGCCCGTGGGGTGGATACGCAGTATTTT